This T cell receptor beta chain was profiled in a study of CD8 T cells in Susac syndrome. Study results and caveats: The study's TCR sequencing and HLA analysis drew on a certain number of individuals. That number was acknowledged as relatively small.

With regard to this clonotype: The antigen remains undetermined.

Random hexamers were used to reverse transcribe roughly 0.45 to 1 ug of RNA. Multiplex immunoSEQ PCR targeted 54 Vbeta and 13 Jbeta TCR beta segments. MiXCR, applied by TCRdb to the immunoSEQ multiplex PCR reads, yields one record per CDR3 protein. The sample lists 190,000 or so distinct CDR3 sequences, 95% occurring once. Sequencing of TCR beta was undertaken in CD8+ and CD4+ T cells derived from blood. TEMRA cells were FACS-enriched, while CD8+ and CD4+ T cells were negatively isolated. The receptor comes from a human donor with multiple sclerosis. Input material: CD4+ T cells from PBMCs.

The CDR3 sequence is CASSQRGLGSDTQYF. CDR3 DNA: TGCGCCAGCAGCCAAAGAGGGCTAGGCTCAGATACGCAGTATTTT. The V call is TRBV5-1, the J call TRBJ2-3, with D possibly TRBD2 on 5 matching bases. Germline CDR1 reads SGHRS; CDR2 reads YFSETQ. With 4 bases removed from V and 4 bases from J, the gap between germline ends came to 16 bases. This CDR3 has 15 amino acids.